This record covers a single T cell receptor (beta chain). An end of the junction does not agree with germline; a read error may underlie this. This entry is derived from a study of T-cell memory formation after mild COVID-19. Study as a whole: Across donors, TCR clusters were largely donor specific.

TCRdb passed the 5' RACE reads through MiXCR, listing each CDR3 protein once. There are about 110,000 distinct CDR3 sequences in the sample; 22% occur only once, and 40% to 50% lies in the top ten. This TCR was sampled from a man aged 18-30 years who had mild COVID-19 (a few samples of this study predate the infection). Cell type and time point are not known. The sequenced sample consisted of PBMCs or a T cell subset sorted from them (not recorded which).

CDR3: CASSITDSGGKRYNDQFF. CDR3 in DNA: TGTGCCAGTAGTATAACGGATTCGGGGGGCAAAAGGTACAATGATCAGTTCTTC. The chain couples TRBV19 to TRBJ2-1, with D possibly matching TRBD2 (7 bases). From germline, CDR1 is LNHDA and CDR2 SQIVND (reference sequence). The CDR3 sequence is 18 residues long.